This T cell receptor (beta chain) was found in a study of Graves' ophthalmopathy and Graves' hyperthyroidism. Hyperthyroidism cases were recent diagnoses of under 2 months' duration in people aged 18 to 65. This clonotype appeared a few times. At one end the junction does not follow the germline gene, possibly because of a read error. CDR3 length equals 15 residues. Germline values: CDR1 SGHRS, CDR2 YFSETQ. The sequenced template was RNA, covering the TCR beta CDR3 region. First-round RT-PCR relied on HTBI primers, and a second-round multiplex PCR came next. TCRdb ran MiXCR on the multiplex PCR reads and lists one entry per CDR3 protein. Altogether 620,000 or so distinct CDR3 sequences are present, around a fifth being singletons, with the ten largest covering approximately 6.9%.

The rearrangement joins TRBV5-1 to TRBJ2-1; 10 nucleotides line up with TRBD1. This sequence originates from a woman under 30 with stable Graves' hyperthyroidism. Some clones in this sample may be carry-over from other donors' samples. Sequenced material: peripheral blood. This CDR3 is CASSPPGQGQNEKFF. The CDR3 DNA is TGCGCCAGCAGTCCGCCGGGACAGGGGCAAAATGAGAAGTTCTTC.